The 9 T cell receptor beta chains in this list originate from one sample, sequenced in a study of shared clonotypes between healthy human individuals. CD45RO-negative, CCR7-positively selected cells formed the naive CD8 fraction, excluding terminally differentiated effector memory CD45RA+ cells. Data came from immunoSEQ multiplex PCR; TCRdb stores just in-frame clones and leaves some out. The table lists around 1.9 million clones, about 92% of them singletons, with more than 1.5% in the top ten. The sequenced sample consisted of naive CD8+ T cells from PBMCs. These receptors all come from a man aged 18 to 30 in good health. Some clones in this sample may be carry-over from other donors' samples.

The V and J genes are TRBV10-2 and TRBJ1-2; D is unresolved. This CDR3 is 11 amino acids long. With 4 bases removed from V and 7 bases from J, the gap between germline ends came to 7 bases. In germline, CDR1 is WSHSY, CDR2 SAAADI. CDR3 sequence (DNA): TGCGCCAGCAGTGTTGAGGGTGGCTACACCTTC. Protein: CASSVEGGYTF.

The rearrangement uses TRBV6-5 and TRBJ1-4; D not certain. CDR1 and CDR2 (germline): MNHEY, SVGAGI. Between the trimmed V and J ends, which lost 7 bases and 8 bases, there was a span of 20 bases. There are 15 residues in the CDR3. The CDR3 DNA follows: TGTGCCAGCACTTCGTCAGCGGGCGCGAGGGAAAAACTGTTTTTT. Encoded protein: CASTSSAGAREKLFF.

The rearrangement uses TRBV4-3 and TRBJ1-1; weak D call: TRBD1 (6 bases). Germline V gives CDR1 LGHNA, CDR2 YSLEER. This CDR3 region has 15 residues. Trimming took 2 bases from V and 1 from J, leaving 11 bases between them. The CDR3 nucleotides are TGCGCCAGCAGCCAACTCCAGGGGCCGAACACTGAAGCTTTCTTT. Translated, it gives CASSQLQGPNTEAFF.

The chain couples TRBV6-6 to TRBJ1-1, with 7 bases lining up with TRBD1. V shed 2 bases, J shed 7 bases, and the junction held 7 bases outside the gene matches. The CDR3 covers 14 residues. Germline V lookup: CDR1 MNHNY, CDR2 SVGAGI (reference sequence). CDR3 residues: CASSYPGQMREAFF. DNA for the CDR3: TGTGCCAGCAGTTACCCGGGACAGATGCGTGAAGCTTTCTTT.

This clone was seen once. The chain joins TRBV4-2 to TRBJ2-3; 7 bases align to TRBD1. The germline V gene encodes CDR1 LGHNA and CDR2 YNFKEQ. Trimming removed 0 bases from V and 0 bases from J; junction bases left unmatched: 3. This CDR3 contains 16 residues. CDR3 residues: CASSQEAQGSTDTQYF. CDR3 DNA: TGTGCCAGCAGCCAAGAGGCACAGGGGAGCACAGATACGCAGTATTTT.

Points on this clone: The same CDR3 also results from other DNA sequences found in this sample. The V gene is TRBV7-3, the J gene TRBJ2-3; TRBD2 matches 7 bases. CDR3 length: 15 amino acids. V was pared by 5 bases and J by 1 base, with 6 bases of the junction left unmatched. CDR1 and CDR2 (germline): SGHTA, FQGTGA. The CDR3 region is CASSVGTSGTDTQYF. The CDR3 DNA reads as TGTGCCAGCAGCGTGGGTACTAGCGGCACAGATACGCAGTATTTT.

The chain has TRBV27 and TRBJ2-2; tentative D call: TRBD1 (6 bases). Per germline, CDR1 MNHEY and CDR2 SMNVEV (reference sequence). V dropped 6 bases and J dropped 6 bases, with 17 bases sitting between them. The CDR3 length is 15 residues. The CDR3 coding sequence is TGTGCCAGCAGGTCGACAGGAGGCCTTCCCGGGGAGCTGTTTTTT. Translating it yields CASRSTGGLPGELFF.

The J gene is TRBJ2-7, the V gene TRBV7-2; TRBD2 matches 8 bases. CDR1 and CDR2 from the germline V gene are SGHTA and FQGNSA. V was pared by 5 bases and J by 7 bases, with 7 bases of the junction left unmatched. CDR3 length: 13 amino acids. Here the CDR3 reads CASSPAAGGEQYF. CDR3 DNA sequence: TGTGCCAGCAGCCCCGCGGCGGGGGGTGAGCAGTACTTC.

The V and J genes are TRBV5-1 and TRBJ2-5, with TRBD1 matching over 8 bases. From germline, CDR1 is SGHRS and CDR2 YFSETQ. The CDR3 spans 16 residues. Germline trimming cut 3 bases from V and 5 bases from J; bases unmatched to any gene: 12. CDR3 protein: CASSYTRGRGWETQYF. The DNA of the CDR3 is TGCGCCAGCAGCTACACCAGGGGGCGCGGGTGGGAGACCCAGTACTTC.